The 22 T cell receptor beta chains listed next were all sequenced from one sample in a study of PD-1 blockade in classical Hodgkin lymphoma. Generated by immunoSEQ multiplex PCR, the TCRdb table keeps only in-frame clones and is missing some. Among about 19,000 clones listed, around 89% were seen once. The sample's time point: cycle 4 day 1 (C4D1), after around six weeks of nivolumab. Every patient was affected by relapse after autologous stem cell transplantation, while exposure to brentuximab vedotin was not uniform. Magnetic negative selection was used to purify CD8+ T cells from thawed PBMCs. Here the sequenced sample was CD8+ T cells from blood, taken before the fourth cycle of nivolumab. Source of these receptors: a human donor with classical Hodgkin lymphoma.

The chain recombines TRBV27 with TRBJ1-2; TRBD1 is a possible D gene (5 bases). V was pared by 2 bases and J by 4 bases, with 14 bases between. CDR1 and CDR2 from the germline V gene are MNHEY and SMNVEV (reference sequence). CDR3 length: 15 amino acids. Here the CDR3 reads CASSLGAGLGYGYTF. DNA for the CDR3: TGTGCCAGCAGTTTAGGGGCAGGGTTGGGCTATGGCTACACCTTC.

This chain connects TRBV14 to TRBJ1-2; no clear D. Deletions cut 3 bases from V and 1 base from J, with 9 bases between. The germline gives CDR1 SGHDN, CDR2 FVKESK. There are 14 residues in the CDR3. CDR3 in amino acids: CASSQESYNYGYTF. For the CDR3, the DNA is TGTGCCAGCAGCCAGGAAAGTTATAACTATGGCTACACCTTC.

This clone was counted a single time. This rearrangement joins TRBV9 to TRBJ1-1; 7 nucleotides agree with TRBD1. Germline CDR1 reads SGDLS; CDR2 reads YYNGEE. Trimming cost V 2 bases and J 1 base; bases outside gene matches: 11. The CDR3 is 17 residues long. For the CDR3, the DNA is TGTGCCAGCAGCGTGGCCCTAACCGGGACAGAGAACACTGAAGCTTTCTTT. Translating it yields CASSVALTGTENTEAFF.

The chain couples TRBV6-1 to TRBJ2-7; D is possibly TRBD1 or TRBD2 (6 bases each). This CDR3 spans 15 amino acids. Deletions cut 2 bases from V and 6 bases from J, with 17 bases between. Per the germline V gene, CDR1 is MNHNS and CDR2 is SASEGT. The CDR3 DNA sequence: TGTGCCAGCAGTGAATTCCAGGGGCCGCGGGGCGAGCAGTACTTC. This encodes CASSEFQGPRGEQYF.

The V gene is TRBV19, the J gene TRBJ2-3; no definite D call. V was pared by 3 bases and J by 0 bases, with 10 bases between. This CDR3 region has 15 residues. Germline V lookup: CDR1 LNHDA, CDR2 SQIVND (reference sequence). CDR3 DNA sequence: TGTGCCAGTAGTATGGGCGGAACTAGCACAGATACGCAGTATTTT. This encodes CASSMGGTSTDTQYF.

The chain combines TRBV4-1 with TRBJ1-1; TRBD1 aligns across 9 bases. This CDR3 is built from 15 residues. The germline V gene has CDR1 MGHRA and CDR2 YSYEKL. The junction had 14 bases not matched to a gene; V was cut back by 4 bases and J by 11 bases. The CDR3 loop is CASSLYRDREGRAFF. The CDR3 region has the DNA TGCGCCAGCAGCCTCTACCGGGACAGGGAGGGTCGGGCTTTCTTT.

This clone has only a few counts. V usage is TRBV18 and J usage is TRBJ1-2, with D perhaps TRBD1 (6 bases). Germline V gene data show CDR1 as KGHSH and CDR2 as LQKENI. The V end lost 3 bases, the J end lost 8 bases, and 16 bases lay between the germline ends. CDR3 length equals 14 residues. The CDR3 region has the DNA TGTGCCAGCTCACCCAGGGGTGGATCTGGAGGCTACACCTTC. Translation: CASSPRGGSGGYTF.

V usage is TRBV5-4 and J usage is TRBJ1-2, with a possible D match to TRBD1 (6 bases). V dropped 0 bases and J dropped 6 bases, with 15 bases sitting between them. This CDR3 contains 15 residues. The germline V gene has CDR1 SGHNT and CDR2 YYREEE (reference sequence). The DNA of the CDR3 is TGTGCCAGCAGCTTGGCGGCAGGGGAGGGCGATGGCTACACCTTC. Amino acid sequence: CASSLAAGEGDGYTF.

By proportion, this clone is medium-sized. The chain uses TRBV27 and TRBJ2-7; D is uncertain. Germline V gives CDR1 MNHEY, CDR2 SMNVEV (reference sequence). The CDR3 extends over 12 amino acids. Between the trimmed V and J ends, which lost 10 bases and 0 bases, there was a span of 10 bases. DNA for the CDR3: TGTGCCACCTACTCGAGCTCCTACGAGCAGTACTTC. It codes for CATYSSSYEQYF.

The rearrangement links TRBV6-1 to TRBJ2-6, with unresolved D. Germline V lookup: CDR1 MNHNS, CDR2 SASEGT. This CDR3 contains 13 residues. Trimming stripped 5 bases from V and 0 bases from J, with 2 bases between. CDR3 sequence reads: CASSYSGANVLTF. The CDR3 nucleotides are TGTGCCAGCAGTTACTCTGGGGCCAACGTCCTGACTTTC.

This rearrangement joins TRBV11-2 to TRBJ2-3; tentative D call: TRBD2 (6 bases). The V end lost 0 bases, the J end lost 0 bases, and 7 bases lay between the germline ends. The CDR3 has 15 residues. Germline CDR1 and CDR2: SGHAT and FQNNGV. CDR3 DNA: TGTGCCAGCAGCTTAGACGGGGGAAGCACAGATACGCAGTATTTT. This sequence encodes CASSLDGGSTDTQYF.

The chain combines TRBV30 with TRBJ2-2; 9 bases align to TRBD2. This CDR3 has 15 amino acids. The V segment lost 1 base and the J segment 5 bases; nucleotides outside the gene matches: 5. Germline CDR1 is GTSNPN and CDR2 is SVGIG (reference sequence). CDR3 coding DNA: TGTGCCTGGAGTGCGGTTAGCGGGAGAACCGGGGAGCTGTTTTTT. Its translation: CAWSAVSGRTGELFF. The full variable domain, with the rest looked up from reference TRBV30 and TRBJ2-2, is SQTIHQWPATLVQPVGSPLSLECTVEGTSNPNLYWYRQAAGRGLQLLFYSVGIGQISSEVPQNLSASRPQDRQFILSSKKLLLSDSGFYLCAWSAVSGRTGELFFGEGSRLTVL.

The rearrangement uses TRBV18 and TRBJ2-3, with 7 bases matching TRBD1. Germline V gene sequence: CDR1 KGHSH, CDR2 LQKENI. With V trimmed by 3 bases and J by 3 bases, 9 bases remained unmatched. The CDR3 runs 16 residues. The CDR3 DNA reads as TGTGCCAGCTCACCGTTTACAGGGGAAATTACAGATACGCAGTATTTT. It is translated as CASSPFTGEITDTQYF.

The V call is TRBV2, the J call TRBJ2-7; possibly TRBD1 or TRBD2 for D (5 bases each). Looked up from germline, CDR1 is SNHLY and CDR2 is FYNNEI. CDR3 length equals 14 residues. V was trimmed by 1 base and J by 3 bases, leaving 10 bases between them. CDR3 in DNA: TGTGCCAGCAGTGAAGTTTGGGGGAGCTACGAGCAGTACTTC. Translated: CASSEVWGSYEQYF.

V gene TRBV5-1 combines with J gene TRBJ1-4, with a tentative D call TRBD1 (5 bases). Trimming left V 0 bases short and J 3 bases short, with 9 bases between. The CDR3 covers 15 residues. Germline V gene lookup returns CDR1 SGHRS and CDR2 YFSETQ. CDR3 loop: CASSLAGRPNEKLFF. The CDR3, as DNA: TGCGCCAGCAGCTTGGCGGGACGGCCTAATGAAAAACTGTTTTTT.

The CDR3 here is CASSISGYGYTF. In DNA, the CDR3 is TGTGCCAGTAGTATCTCAGGCTATGGCTACACCTTC. This sequence joins TRBV19 and TRBJ1-2; D not certain. Per the germline V gene, CDR1 is LNHDA and CDR2 is SQIVND (reference sequence). The CDR3 sequence is 12 residues long. Trimming shortened V by 3 bases and J by 4 bases, and 6 bases separated the two germline ends.

J is TRBJ2-1 and V is TRBV9; TRBD2 matches 9 bases. The CDR3 sequence is 15 residues long. The trim removed 3 bases at V and 8 bases at J, leaving 9 bases unmatched. Germline V CDR1 and CDR2: SGDLS, YYNGEE. The CDR3 protein is CASSEDSGRVYEQFF. The CDR3 region has the DNA TGTGCCAGCAGCGAAGATAGCGGGAGAGTCTATGAGCAGTTCTTC. Using reference TRBV9 and TRBJ2-1 for the parts outside the CDR3, the full variable domain is DSGVTQTPKHLITATGQRVTLRCSPRSGDLSVYWYQQSLDQGLQFLIQYYNGEERAKGNILERFSAQQFPDLHSELNLSSLELGDSALYFCASSEDSGRVYEQFFGPGTRLTVL.

CDR3: CATSRVPSPNQPQHF. The DNA for the CDR3 is TGTGCCACCAGCAGAGTCCCCAGCCCTAATCAGCCCCAGCATTTT. The chain couples TRBV15 to TRBJ1-5; D is unclear. With 1 base removed from V and 4 bases from J, the gap between germline ends came to 11 bases. CDR1 is LNHNV, CDR2 YYDKDF, per germline (reference sequence). The CDR3 length is 15 residues.

The J gene is TRBJ2-6, the V gene TRBV28; 7 bases fit TRBD1. Germline V lookup: CDR1 MDHEN, CDR2 SYDVKM. With V trimmed by 5 bases and J by 2 bases, 6 bases remained unmatched. The CDR3 has 16 amino acids. CDR3 sequence (DNA): TGTGCCAGCAGTCTATCTACAGGGGCTGGGGCCAACGTCCTGACTTTC. It is translated as CASSLSTGAGANVLTF.

This chain joins TRBV14 and TRBJ2-7; D is possibly TRBD1 (5 bases). The CDR3 spans 12 residues. Germline lookup yields CDR1 SGHDN and CDR2 FVKESK. V was trimmed by 0 bases and J by 7 bases, leaving 7 bases between them. Here the CDR3 reads CASSQDRTEQYF. The CDR3 DNA reads as TGTGCCAGCAGCCAAGATCGGACAGAGCAGTACTTC.

The rearrangement links TRBV9 to TRBJ2-7; 7 bases agree with TRBD2. Germline V gene lookup returns CDR1 SGDLS and CDR2 YYNGEE. This CDR3 region has 16 residues. The V and J ends lost 0 bases and 3 bases, in that order; junction bases with no gene match: 9. For the CDR3, the DNA is TGTGCCAGCAGCGTAGGCCCCCCGGGAGGAGGCTACGAGCAGTACTTC. Protein sequence: CASSVGPPGGGYEQYF.

The chain combines TRBV9 with TRBJ1-3; no definite D call. Germline CDR1 reads SGDLS; CDR2 reads YYNGEE. This CDR3 is built from 16 residues. Trimming took off 3 bases at V and 1 base at J, with 14 bases between the two ends. This CDR3 is CASSAGRGLSGNTIYF. The CDR3 DNA reads TGTGCCAGCAGCGCTGGGCGAGGGCTATCTGGAAACACCATATATTTT.